Included here is one T cell receptor (beta chain) sequence, with context. What it binds is not known. PBMC samples from each donor numbered at least one pre-ART and at least two post-ART. The data originate from a study of long-term antiretroviral therapy in people with HIV. Study findings and constraints: Repertoire dominance by clones expanded before ART was seen at all time points. HIV repertoires showed narrower CDR3 length ranges than controls. Subsequent to ART, diversity was augmented yet persisted below that of transplant donor controls.

Investigators performed immunoSEQ version v3.0 at survey level. Data came from immunoSEQ multiplex PCR; TCRdb stores just in-frame clones and leaves some out. The table includes approximately 8,900 clones, roughly 80% detected once. The CDR3 is 14 amino acids. Trimming left V 0 bases short and J 3 bases short, with 10 bases between. CDR1 is SGHRS and CDR2 is YFSETQ in the germline V gene. The gene calls are TRBV5-1 and TRBJ2-7, with D unclear. This receptor was identified in a man aged 25 to 45 with HIV. The sequencing used unsorted PBMCs, collected 0.4 years before starting antiretroviral therapy. The CDR3 loop is CASSLEPGNYEQYF. CDR3 DNA sequence: TGCGCCAGCAGCTTGGAGCCAGGTAACTACGAGCAGTACTTC.